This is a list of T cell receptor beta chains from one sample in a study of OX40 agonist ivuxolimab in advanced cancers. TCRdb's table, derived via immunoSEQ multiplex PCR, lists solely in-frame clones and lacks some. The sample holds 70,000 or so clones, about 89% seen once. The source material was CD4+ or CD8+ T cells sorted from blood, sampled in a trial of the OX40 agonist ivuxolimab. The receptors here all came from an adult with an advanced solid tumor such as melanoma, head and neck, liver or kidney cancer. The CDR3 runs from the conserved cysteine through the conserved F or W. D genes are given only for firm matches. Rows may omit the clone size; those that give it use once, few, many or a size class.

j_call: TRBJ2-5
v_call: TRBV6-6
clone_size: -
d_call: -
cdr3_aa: CASGGHPQETQYF
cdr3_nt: TGTGCCAGCGGTGGACATCCCCAAGAGACCCAGTACTTC

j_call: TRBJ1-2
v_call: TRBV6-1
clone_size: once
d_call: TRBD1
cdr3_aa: CASTRTGWDGYTF
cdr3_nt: TGTGCCAGCACCCGGACAGGGTGGGATGGCTACACCTTC

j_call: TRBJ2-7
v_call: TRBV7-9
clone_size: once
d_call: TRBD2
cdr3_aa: CASRQSGSSYEQYF
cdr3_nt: TGTGCCAGCAGACAGAGCGGGAGCTCCTACGAGCAGTACTTC

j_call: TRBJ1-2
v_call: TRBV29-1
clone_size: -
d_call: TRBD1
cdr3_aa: CSATQGAYGYTF
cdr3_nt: TGCAGCGCCACCCAGGGGGCCTATGGCTACACCTTC

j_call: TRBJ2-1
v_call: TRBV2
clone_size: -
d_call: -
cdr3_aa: CASSEPLLPPVYNEQFF
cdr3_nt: TGTGCCAGCAGTGAGCCGTTACTACCGCCGGTTTACAATGAGCAGTTCTTC

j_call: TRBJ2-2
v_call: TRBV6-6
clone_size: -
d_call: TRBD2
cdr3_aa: CASSYSTSGMIGELFF
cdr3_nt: TGTGCCAGCAGTTACTCGACTAGCGGGATGATCGGGGAGCTGTTTTTT

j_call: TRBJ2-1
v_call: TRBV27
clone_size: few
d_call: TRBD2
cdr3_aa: CASSKKKGVTSGVYNEQFF
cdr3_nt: TGTGCCAGCAGTAAAAAGAAGGGGGTAACTAGCGGGGTCTACAATGAGCAGTTCTTC

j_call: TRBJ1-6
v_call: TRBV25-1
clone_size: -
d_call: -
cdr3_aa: CASRWENSPLHF
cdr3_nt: TGTGCCAGCCGATGGGAGAATTCACCCCTCCACTTT

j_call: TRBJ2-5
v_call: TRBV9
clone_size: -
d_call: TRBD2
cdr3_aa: CASSAGLAEETQYF
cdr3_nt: TGTGCCAGCAGCGCAGGACTAGCGGAAGAGACCCAGTACTTC

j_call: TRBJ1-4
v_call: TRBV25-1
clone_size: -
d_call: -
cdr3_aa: CASSEAGRSREKLFF
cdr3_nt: TGTGCCAGCAGTGAAGCGGGCAGGTCCCGGGAAAAACTGTTTTTT

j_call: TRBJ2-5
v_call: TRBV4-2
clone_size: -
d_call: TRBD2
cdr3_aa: CASSHLPPGLGAQETQYF
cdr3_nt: TGTGCCAGCAGCCACCTTCCCCCGGGACTAGGGGCTCAAGAGACCCAGTACTTC

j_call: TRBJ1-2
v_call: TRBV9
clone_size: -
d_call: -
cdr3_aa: CASSVDSLYGYTF
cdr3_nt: TGTGCCAGCAGCGTAGACAGTCTCTATGGCTACACCTTC

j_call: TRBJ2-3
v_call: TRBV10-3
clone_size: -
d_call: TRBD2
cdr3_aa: CAISAATSGSTDTQYF
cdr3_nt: TGTGCCATCAGTGCCGCGACTAGCGGAAGCACAGATACGCAGTATTTT

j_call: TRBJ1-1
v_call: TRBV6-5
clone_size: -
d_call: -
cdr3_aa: CASSYNRVGGGGAFF
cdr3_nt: TGTGCCAGCAGTTACAATCGGGTCGGTGGCGGAGGGGCTTTCTTT

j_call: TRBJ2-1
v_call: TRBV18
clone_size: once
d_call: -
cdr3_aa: CASSPRREGEQFF
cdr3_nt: TGTGCCAGCTCACCACGGAGGGAAGGTGAGCAGTTCTTC

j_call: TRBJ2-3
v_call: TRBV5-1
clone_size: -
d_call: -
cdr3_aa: CASSLGLSTDTQYF
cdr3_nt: TGCGCCAGCAGCCTCGGTCTGAGCACAGATACGCAGTATTTT